The 20 T cell receptor beta chains in this list originate from one sample, sequenced in a study of blood T cells in healthy people across ages. Next came a second PCR, run for about 6 to 12 cycles, which used a sample-barcoded 5' primer along with a J-beta primer mix. TCRdb re-analysed the 5' RACE reads in MiXCR, keeping a single row per CDR3 protein. Counted here are 600,000 or so distinct CDR3 sequences, about 30% occurring once; the ten biggest clones make up approximately 14%. Sequenced sample: blood. Every receptor here comes from a woman older than 75 in good health.

This clonotype has only a few counts. V and J are TRBV12-3 or TRBV12-4 and TRBJ2-3, with unresolved D. CDR3 length: 12 amino acids. With 6 bases removed from V and 4 bases from J, the gap between germline ends came to 8 bases. In DNA, the CDR3 is TGTGCCAGCAGACGACGGTCAGATACGCAGTATTTT. This translates into CASRRRSDTQYF.

This clonotype was seen many times. V gene TRBV18 combines with J gene TRBJ1-2, with unresolved D. V was shortened by 2 bases and J by 4 bases, with 14 bases between the two germline ends. From germline, CDR1 is KGHSH and CDR2 LQKENI. CDR3 length: 15 residues. The CDR3 bases are TGTGCCAGCTCACCATCACTCGACGGCCTCTATGGCTACACCTTC. It is translated as CASSPSLDGLYGYTF. Complete variable domain (other parts from reference TRBV18 and TRBJ1-2): NAGVMQNPRHLVRRRGQEARLRCSPMKGHSHVYWYRQLPEEGLKFMVYLQKENIIDESGMPKERFSAEFPKEGPSILRIQQVVRGDSAAYFCASSPSLDGLYGYTFGSGTRLTVV.

The sample holds many counts of this clonotype. The genes are TRBV20-1 and TRBJ2-5; D is unresolved. CDR3 length: 12 residues. Germline V CDR1 and CDR2: DFQATT, SNEGSKA (reference sequence). V was cut by 8 bases and J by 5 bases, with 15 bases left in between. This chain's CDR3 is CSWARTEETQYF. CDR3 nucleotides: TGCAGTTGGGCCCGGACCGAGGAGACCCAGTACTTC.

The rearrangement links TRBV11-2 to TRBJ2-7; 7 nucleotides match TRBD2. CDR1 and CDR2 (germline): SGHAT, FQNNGV. The V segment lost 4 bases and the J segment 7 bases; nucleotides outside the gene matches: 10. CDR3 length: 14 amino acids. The CDR3 here is CASSSPGGYNEQYF. In nucleotides, the CDR3 is TGTGCCAGCAGCTCCCCGGGGGGATACAATGAGCAGTACTTC.

The V gene is TRBV5-1, the J gene TRBJ2-7; TRBD2 matches 11 bases. The V gene end was trimmed by 2 bases and the J gene end by 5 bases; junction bases not matched to a gene: 3. Per the germline V gene, CDR1 is SGHRS and CDR2 is YFSETQ. The length of the CDR3 is 14 residues. CDR3 in DNA: TGCGCCAGCAGCTTTCGTAGCGGGAGGGACGAGCAGTACTTC. Its protein is CASSFRSGRDEQYF.

This chain uses TRBV5-5 with TRBJ1-1; D gene unclear. Trimming took off 0 bases at V and 11 bases at J, with 8 bases between the two ends. Germline CDR1 is SGHKS and CDR2 is YYEKEE (reference sequence). There are 11 residues in the CDR3. In DNA, the CDR3 is TGTGCCAGCAGCTTGGGATGGGTTGCTTTCTTT. Protein product: CASSLGWVAFF. The complete variable domain, with remaining parts taken from reference TRBV5-5 and TRBJ1-1, reads DAGVTQSPTHLIKTRGQQVTLRCSPISGHKSVSWYQQVLGQGPQFIFQYYEKEERGRGNFPDRFSARQFPNYSSELNVNALLLGDSALYLCASSLGWVAFFGQGTRLTVV.

The rearrangement links TRBV30 to TRBJ2-4; D gene uncertain. The CDR3 sequence is 11 residues long. Trimming removed 2 bases at V and 2 bases at J, with 1 base between. Germline CDR1 reads GTSNPN; CDR2 reads SVGIG (reference sequence). DNA of the CDR3: TGTGCCTGGAGTCCCAAAAACATTCAGTACTTC. This encodes CAWSPKNIQYF.

This clonotype was observed many times. The V and J genes are TRBV20-1 and TRBJ1-2; 7 nucleotides align to TRBD1. The germline V gene encodes CDR1 DFQATT and CDR2 SNEGSKA (reference sequence). This CDR3 spans 14 amino acids. J lost 10 bases, V lost 0 bases, and 11 bases had no gene match. The CDR3 bases are TGCAGTGCTAGAGAAGGGACAGCCCTCGTCGACTACACCTTC. Its protein is CSAREGTALVDYTF.

This rearrangement joins TRBV7-9 to TRBJ1-4, with 9 bases matching TRBD1. The CDR3 covers 15 residues. CDR1 SEHNR and CDR2 FQNEAQ come from the germline V gene (reference sequence). V gave up 7 bases and J gave up 7 bases; unmatched junction bases: 10. CDR3 bases: TGTGCCAGCAAAGCGTCCTTGGACAGGGGTGAAAAACTGTTTTTT. Amino acids: CASKASLDRGEKLFF.

The sample holds a few counts of this clonotype. The chain has TRBV7-6 and TRBJ1-1; D ambiguous. The CDR3 has 15 residues. Germline lookup yields CDR1 SGHVS and CDR2 FNYEAQ. Trimming took off 4 bases at V and 0 bases at J, with 12 bases between the two ends. CDR3 region: CASSSPPIMNTEAFF. As DNA, the CDR3 is TGTGCCAGCAGCTCCCCCCCAATTATGAACACTGAAGCTTTCTTT.

The chain uses TRBV5-5 and TRBJ1-5, with D hard to call. CDR3 length: 12 amino acids. Germline loops: CDR1 SGHKS, CDR2 YYEKEE (reference sequence). Trimming took off 3 bases at V and 5 bases at J, with 6 bases between the two ends. The CDR3 region is CASSYQDQPQHF. The DNA of the CDR3 is TGTGCCAGCAGCTACCAGGATCAGCCCCAGCATTTT.

This clonotype was counted at least ten times. This rearrangement joins TRBV7-9 to TRBJ2-3, with 12 bases matching TRBD1. The germline gives CDR1 SEHNR, CDR2 FQNEAQ (reference sequence). The trim removed 5 bases at V and 14 bases at J, leaving 11 bases unmatched. The CDR3 runs 14 residues. The CDR3 region is CASSSPGQGARRYF. For the CDR3, the DNA is TGTGCCAGCAGCAGTCCGGGACAGGGGGCGCGTAGGTATTTT.

This clonotype was picked up many times. This rearrangement joins TRBV12-5 to TRBJ2-1; D uncertain. This CDR3 comprises 14 residues. Germline values: CDR1 LGHNT, CDR2 FRNRAP. The V and J ends lost 0 bases and 6 bases respectively, with 9 bases between them. The CDR3, as DNA: TGTGCTAGTGGTTTGGTACCGAGGTCCAATGAGCAGTTCTTC. Translation: CASGLVPRSNEQFF.

This clonotype was recorded at least ten times. The chain combines TRBV6-6 with TRBJ2-7; TRBD1 is a possible D gene (5 bases). Germline V lookup: CDR1 MNHNY, CDR2 SVGAGI (reference sequence). The CDR3 has 14 amino acids. V shed 2 bases and J shed 1 base, with 9 bases lying between them. The CDR3 spells CASSYRGLSYEQYF. The CDR3 bases are TGTGCCAGCAGTTACAGGGGTCTGTCCTACGAGCAGTACTTC.

This clonotype was seen repeatedly, ten times or more. A read error is possible here, since a much larger clone lies one base away. The chain is built from TRBV15 and TRBJ2-1; 10 nucleotides match TRBD1. The DNA matches TRBJ2-7 better at its end, which makes the J call doubtful. The CDR3 is 14 amino acids. CDR1 and CDR2 from the germline V gene are LNHNV and YYDKDF (reference sequence). Here the CDR3 reads CATARTGGYNEQYF. Here the CDR3 DNA reads TGTGCCACGGCACGGACAGGGGGTTACAATGAGCAGTACTTC.

This clonotype came up many times. The chain has TRBV5-6 and TRBJ2-1; D unresolved. There are 11 residues in the CDR3. Germline V gene lookup returns CDR1 SGHDT and CDR2 YYEEEE. Trimming removed 4 bases from V and 8 bases from J, with 7 bases in between. CDR3 sequence: CASSERDEQFF. As DNA, the CDR3 is TGTGCCAGCAGCGAAAGGGATGAGCAGTTCTTC.

Ten or more counts support this clonotype. The chain carries TRBV5-1 and TRBJ2-1; D possibly corresponds to TRBD1 (5 bases). Germline assignment: CDR1 SGHRS and CDR2 YFSETQ. Trimming took off 6 bases at V and 7 bases at J, with 23 bases between the two ends. This CDR3 is 16 amino acids long. The CDR3: CASNPGLQLNGNEQFF. DNA for the CDR3: TGCGCCAGCAACCCAGGGTTACAATTAAATGGGAATGAGCAGTTCTTC.

This clonotype occurred many times. No DNA is shown, since the ends of the CDR3 on it are uncertain; the CDR3 is the one TCRdb lists. The rearrangement links TRBV5-1 to TRBJ1-2. CDR1 is SGHRS, CDR2 YFSETQ, per germline. With termini counted, the CDR3 has 15 amino acids. The CDR3 here is CASSFGSGGNYGYTF.

About this clonotype itself: This may stem from a read error, because a much larger clone lies one nucleotide away. The chain has TRBV7-8 and TRBJ1-2; D unresolved. The germline gives CDR1 SGHVS, CDR2 FQNEAQ. The germline V and J ends were trimmed by 2 bases and 6 bases, with 16 bases remaining between them. CDR3 length: 15 residues. The CDR3 loop is CASSLKLGQNHGYTF. For the CDR3, the DNA is TGTGCCAGCAGCTTAAAGTTAGGCCAGAACCATGGCTACACCTTC.

There are many counts of this clonotype. This may come from a read error, since a much larger clone is one base off. This chain connects TRBV20-1 to TRBJ2-1; 8 bases are shared with TRBD2. The CDR3 loop spans 15 amino acids. The V and J ends lost 5 bases and 10 bases, in that order; junction bases with no gene match: 16. The germline CDR1 and CDR2 sequences are DFQATT and SNEGSKA (reference sequence). CDR3 residues: CSASRVAGGRGEQFF. CDR3 nucleotides: TGCAGTGCTTCACGAGTGGCGGGGGGCCGGGGGGAGCAGTTCTTC.